Each of the 14 T cell receptor beta chains below was sequenced from the same sample in a study of identical twins. TCRdb used MiXCR to reprocess the 5' RACE reads, holding one entry per CDR3 protein. The data hold about 500,000 distinct CDR3 sequences, with 13% to 15% observed a single time. This same sample was also part of a study on yellow fever vaccine responses in identical twins.

Source material: CD4+ T cells sorted from blood. The receptors were gathered from a woman between 18 and 30 years old in good health.

In this sample, this clonotype turned up a few times. V usage is TRBV29-1 and J usage is TRBJ1-1, with a weak D call TRBD1 (6 bases). Germline CDR1 reads SQVTM; CDR2 reads ANQGSEA. This CDR3 has 12 amino acids. Deletions cut 7 bases from V and 0 bases from J, with 9 bases between. The CDR3 sequence: CSAGQMNTEAFF. CDR3 nucleotide sequence: TGCAGCGCCGGACAGATGAACACTGAAGCTTTCTTT.

This clonotype occurred a few times. The V call is TRBV7-2, the J call TRBJ2-2; D is undetermined. Per germline, CDR1 SGHTA and CDR2 FQGNSA. Trimming removed 5 bases from V and 7 bases from J, with 14 bases in between. The length of the CDR3 is 14 residues. This chain's CDR3 is CASSQTSGLGELFF. In DNA, the CDR3 is TGTGCCAGCAGCCAAACCTCAGGTCTCGGGGAGCTGTTTTTT.

The chain has TRBV2 and TRBJ2-5; TRBD1 matches at 7 bases. This CDR3 comprises 13 residues. Germline V gene sequence: CDR1 SNHLY, CDR2 FYNNEI. The trim removed 2 bases at V and 4 bases at J, leaving 1 base unmatched. CDR3 protein: CASSERGRETQYF. The CDR3 DNA reads TGTGCCAGCAGTGAAAGGGGGCGAGAGACCCAGTACTTC.

The chain joins TRBV5-1 to TRBJ2-3; D unresolved. Trimming pared 4 bases from V and 5 bases from J, leaving 8 bases between. This CDR3 has 12 residues. Germline CDR1 SGHRS, CDR2 YFSETQ. The CDR3 region is CASSTDGDTQYF. CDR3 DNA: TGCGCCAGCAGCACCGACGGAGATACGCAGTATTTT.

This clonotype has a count of ten or more. The gene calls are TRBV29-1 and TRBJ2-1; 9 bases are shared with TRBD1. The CDR3 extends over 14 amino acids. CDR1 and CDR2 (germline): SQVTM, ANQGSEA. J lost 4 bases, V lost 5 bases, and 6 bases had no gene match. As DNA, the CDR3 is TGCAGCGTTAAACAGGGGGCATCTTACAATGAGCAGTTCTTC. Its protein is CSVKQGASYNEQFF.

The chain combines TRBV6-1 with TRBJ2-1; maybe TRBD1 (5 bases). Germline CDR1 is MNHNS and CDR2 is SASEGT. V gave up 1 base and J gave up 1 base, with 8 bases separating them. The CDR3 covers 15 residues. CDR3 region: CASSEGQQSYNEQFF. The DNA for the CDR3 is TGTGCCAGCAGTGAAGGACAGCAATCCTACAATGAGCAGTTCTTC.

The chain carries TRBV7-3 and TRBJ2-1, with D maybe TRBD2 (6 bases). This CDR3 contains 15 residues. Between the trimmed V and J ends, which lost 5 bases and 5 bases, there was a span of 16 bases. From germline, CDR1 is SGHTA and CDR2 FQGTGA. CDR3 nucleotide sequence: TGTGCCAGCAGCCCTACTAGCCGGATCGACAATGAGCAGTTCTTC. Translating gives CASSPTSRIDNEQFF.

The gene calls are TRBV28 and TRBJ1-1; no clear D. This CDR3 has 11 residues. Trimming pared 5 bases from V and 8 bases from J, leaving 9 bases between. Per the germline V gene, CDR1 is MDHEN and CDR2 is SYDVKM. CDR3 in DNA: TGTGCCAGCAGTCTTAGGGTAGAAGCTTTCTTT. Translated: CASSLRVEAFF. Full variable domain (rest looked up from reference TRBV28 and TRBJ1-1): DVKVTQSSRYLVKRTGEKVFLECVQDMDHENMFWYRQDPGLGLRLIYFSYDVKMKEKGDIPEGYSVSREKKERFSLILESASTNQTSMYLCASSLRVEAFFGQGTRLTVV.

This clonotype was detected only a few times. Here the CDR3 reads CASSRGSGLAKNIQYF. The CDR3, as DNA: TGTGCCAGCAGCCGCGGATCGGGTCTAGCCAAAAACATTCAGTACTTC. The chain is built from TRBV27 and TRBJ2-4; D gene unclear. V was pared by 6 bases and J by 0 bases, with 15 bases between. The CDR3 has 16 amino acids. CDR1 and CDR2 (germline): MNHEY, SMNVEV (reference sequence).

This clonotype was recorded at least ten times. This rearrangement joins TRBV12-3 or TRBV12-4 to TRBJ1-1; D is unresolved. V lost 6 bases and J lost 1, with 9 bases in between. This CDR3 has 13 residues. CDR3 sequence reads: CASSLTRNTEAFF. The CDR3 DNA sequence: TGTGCCAGCAGCTTGACAAGGAACACTGAAGCTTTCTTT.

A few counts support this clonotype. J is TRBJ2-1 and V is TRBV5-1, with 8 bases identical to TRBD2. CDR3 length: 17 amino acids. Germline assignment: CDR1 SGHRS and CDR2 YFSETQ. The V and J ends lost 4 bases and 3 bases, in that order; junction bases with no gene match: 12. The CDR3 region is CASSGGLGGGFYNEQFF. Here the CDR3 DNA reads TGCGCCAGCAGCGGGGGCCTCGGCGGGGGGTTCTACAATGAGCAGTTCTTC.

This clonotype was seen many times. Here the CDR3 reads CASSQATGPGVLTF. Here the CDR3 DNA reads TGTGCCAGCAGCCAAGCGACAGGGCCCGGAGTCCTGACTTTC. The genes are TRBV14 and TRBJ2-6; 7 bases fit TRBD1. The CDR3 is 14 residues long. V trimming: 1 base; J trimming: 13 bases; junction bases outside the gene matches: 7. Germline CDR1 reads SGHDN; CDR2 reads FVKESK.

This clonotype was observed many times. This chain uses TRBV12-3 or TRBV12-4 with TRBJ2-1, with a tentative D call TRBD1 (6 bases). Trimming stripped 6 bases from V and 6 bases from J, with 12 bases between. The CDR3 covers 13 residues. The CDR3 nucleotides read TGTGCCAGCAGCCCACAGGGAATCAATGAGCAGTTCTTC. Its translation: CASSPQGINEQFF.

The chain couples TRBV5-1 to TRBJ2-2; D ambiguous. V was pared by 4 bases and J by 7 bases, with 20 bases between. In germline, CDR1 is SGHRS, CDR2 YFSETQ. CDR3 length: 16 amino acids. Written as DNA, the CDR3 is TGCGCCAGCAGCCGCGAGAGGTCTAGGGCGGACGGGGAGCTGTTTTTT. Translated: CASSRERSRADGELFF. The entire variable domain, with the rest obtained from reference TRBV5-1 and TRBJ2-2, is as follows: KAGVTQTPRYLIKTRGQQVTLSCSPISGHRSVSWYQQTPGQGLQFLFEYFSETQRNKGNFPGRFSGRQFSNSRSEMNVSTLELGDSALYLCASSRERSRADGELFFGEGSRLTVL.